This TCR beta chain was sequenced during a study of blood T cell repertoires in COVID-19. This clone occurred once. Only in-frame clones appear in the TCRdb table, and some are missing; sequencing was by immunoSEQ multiplex PCR. The sample carries around 100,000 clones, approximately 91% recorded once. Trimming shortened V by 7 bases and J by 2 bases, and 12 bases separated the two germline ends. The CDR3 covers 13 residues. Germline V gene data show CDR1 as MDHEN and CDR2 as SYDVKM. The material sequenced was peripheral blood. The receptor's source is a man aged 55 to 70 with acute or convalescent COVID-19. The chain employs TRBV28 and TRBJ2-7; tentative D call: TRBD2 (6 bases). DNA of the CDR3: TGTGCCAGCACGGGTCCGGGAGCCTACGAGCAGTACTTC. This gives the protein CASTGPGAYEQYF.